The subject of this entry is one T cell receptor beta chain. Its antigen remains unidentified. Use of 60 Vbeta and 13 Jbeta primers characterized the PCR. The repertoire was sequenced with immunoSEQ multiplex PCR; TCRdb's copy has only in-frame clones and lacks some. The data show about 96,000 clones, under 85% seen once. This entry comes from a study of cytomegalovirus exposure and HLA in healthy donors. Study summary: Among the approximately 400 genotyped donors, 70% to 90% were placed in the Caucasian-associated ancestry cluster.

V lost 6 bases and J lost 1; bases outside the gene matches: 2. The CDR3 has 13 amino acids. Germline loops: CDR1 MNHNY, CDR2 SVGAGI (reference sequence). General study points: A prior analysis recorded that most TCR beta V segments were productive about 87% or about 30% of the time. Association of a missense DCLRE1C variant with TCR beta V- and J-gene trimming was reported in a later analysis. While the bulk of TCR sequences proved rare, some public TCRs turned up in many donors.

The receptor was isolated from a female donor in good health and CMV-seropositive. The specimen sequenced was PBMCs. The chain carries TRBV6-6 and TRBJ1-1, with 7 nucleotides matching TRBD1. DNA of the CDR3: TGTGCCAGCAGCCCAGGGGGGAACACTGAAGCTTTCTTT. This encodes CASSPGGNTEAFF.